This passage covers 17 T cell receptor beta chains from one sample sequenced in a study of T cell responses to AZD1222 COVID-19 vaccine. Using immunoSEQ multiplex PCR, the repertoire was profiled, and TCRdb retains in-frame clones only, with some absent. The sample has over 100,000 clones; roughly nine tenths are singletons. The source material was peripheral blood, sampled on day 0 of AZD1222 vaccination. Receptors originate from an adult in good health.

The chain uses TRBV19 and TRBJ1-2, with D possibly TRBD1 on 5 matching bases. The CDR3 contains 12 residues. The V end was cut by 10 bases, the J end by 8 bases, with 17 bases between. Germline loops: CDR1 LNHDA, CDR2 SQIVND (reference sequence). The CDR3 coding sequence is TGTGCCACCTTGACAGATTCCGGAGGCTACACCTTC. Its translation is CATLTDSGGYTF.

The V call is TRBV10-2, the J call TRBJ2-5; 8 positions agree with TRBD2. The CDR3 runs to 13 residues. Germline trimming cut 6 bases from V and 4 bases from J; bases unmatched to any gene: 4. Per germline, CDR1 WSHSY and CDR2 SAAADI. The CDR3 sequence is CASSAGTRETQYF. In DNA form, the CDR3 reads TGCGCCAGCAGCGCCGGGACTAGAGAGACCCAGTACTTC.

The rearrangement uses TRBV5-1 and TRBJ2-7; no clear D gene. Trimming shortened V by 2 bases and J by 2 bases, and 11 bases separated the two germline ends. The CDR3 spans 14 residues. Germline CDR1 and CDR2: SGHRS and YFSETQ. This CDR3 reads CASSLNGEPYEQYF. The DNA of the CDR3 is TGCGCCAGCAGCTTAAATGGGGAACCCTACGAGCAGTACTTC.

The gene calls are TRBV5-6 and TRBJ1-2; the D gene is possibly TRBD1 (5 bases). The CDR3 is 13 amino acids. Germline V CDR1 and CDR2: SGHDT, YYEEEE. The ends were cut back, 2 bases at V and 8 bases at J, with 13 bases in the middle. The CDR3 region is CASSFDRRDGYTF. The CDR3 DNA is TGTGCCAGCAGCTTTGACCGAAGGGACGGCTACACCTTC.

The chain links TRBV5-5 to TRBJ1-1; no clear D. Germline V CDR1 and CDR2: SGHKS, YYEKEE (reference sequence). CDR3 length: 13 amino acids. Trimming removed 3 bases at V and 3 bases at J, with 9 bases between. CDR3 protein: CASSSGRYTEAFF. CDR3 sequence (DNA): TGTGCCAGCAGCTCTGGACGGTACACTGAAGCTTTCTTT.

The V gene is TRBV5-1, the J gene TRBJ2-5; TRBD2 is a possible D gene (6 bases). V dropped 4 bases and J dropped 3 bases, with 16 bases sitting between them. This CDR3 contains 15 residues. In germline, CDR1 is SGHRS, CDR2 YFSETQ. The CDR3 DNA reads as TGCGCCAGCAGCCCGGGTGCGACTAGTGAAGAGACCCAGTACTTC. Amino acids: CASSPGATSEETQYF. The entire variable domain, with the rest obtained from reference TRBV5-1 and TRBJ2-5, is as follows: KAGVTQTPRYLIKTRGQQVTLSCSPISGHRSVSWYQQTPGQGLQFLFEYFSETQRNKGNFPGRFSGRQFSNSRSEMNVSTLELGDSALYLCASSPGATSEETQYFGPGTRLLVL.

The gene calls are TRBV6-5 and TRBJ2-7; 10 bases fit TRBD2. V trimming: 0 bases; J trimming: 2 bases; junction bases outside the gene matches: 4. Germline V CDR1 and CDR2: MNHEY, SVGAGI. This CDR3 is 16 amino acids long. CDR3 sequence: CASSYSSLAGAYEQYF. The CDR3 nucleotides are TGTGCCAGCAGTTACTCGTCCCTAGCGGGGGCCTACGAGCAGTACTTC.

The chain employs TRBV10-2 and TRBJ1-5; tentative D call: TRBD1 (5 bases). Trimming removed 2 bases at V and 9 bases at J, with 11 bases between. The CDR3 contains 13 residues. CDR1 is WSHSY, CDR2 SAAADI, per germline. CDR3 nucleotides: TGCGCCAGCAGTGAGGGGGCGGGGTGGCCCCAGCATTTT. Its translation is CASSEGAGWPQHF.

This CDR3 is CAITTTGTVNTEAFF. The CDR3 DNA sequence: TGTGCCATAACAACAACCGGGACGGTGAACACTGAAGCTTTCTTT. The rearrangement links TRBV7-8 to TRBJ1-1; D might be TRBD1 (5 bases). V lost 10 bases to trimming and J lost 0 bases, with 18 bases between them. The CDR3 is made up of 15 amino acids. From germline, CDR1 is SGHVS and CDR2 FQNEAQ. Filled out from reference TRBV7-8 and TRBJ1-1, the complete variable domain reads GAGVSQSPRYKVAKRGQDVALRCDPISGHVSLFWYQQALGQGPEFLTYFQNEAQLDKSGLPSDRFFAERPEGSVSTLKIQRTQQEDSAVYLCAITTTGTVNTEAFFGQGTRLTVV.

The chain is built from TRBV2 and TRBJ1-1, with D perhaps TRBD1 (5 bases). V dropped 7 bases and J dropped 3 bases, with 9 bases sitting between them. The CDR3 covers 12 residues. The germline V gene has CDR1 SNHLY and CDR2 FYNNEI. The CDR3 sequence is CASTQGHTEAFF. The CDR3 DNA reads TGTGCCAGCACGCAGGGCCACACTGAAGCTTTCTTT.

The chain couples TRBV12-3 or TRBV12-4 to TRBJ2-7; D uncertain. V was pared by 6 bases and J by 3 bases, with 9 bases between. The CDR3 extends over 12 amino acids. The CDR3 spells CASSQNFYEQYF. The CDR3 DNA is TGTGCCAGCAGCCAGAATTTCTACGAGCAGTACTTC.

CDR3 sequence: CASSLVGSHGYEQYF. The DNA of the CDR3 is TGTGCCAGCAGCTTAGTAGGTAGTCACGGCTACGAGCAGTACTTC. The chain joins TRBV7-8 to TRBJ2-7, with D hard to call. The CDR3 is made up of 15 amino acids. V lost 1 base, J lost 3 bases, and 13 bases lay in between. The germline V gene encodes CDR1 SGHVS and CDR2 FQNEAQ.

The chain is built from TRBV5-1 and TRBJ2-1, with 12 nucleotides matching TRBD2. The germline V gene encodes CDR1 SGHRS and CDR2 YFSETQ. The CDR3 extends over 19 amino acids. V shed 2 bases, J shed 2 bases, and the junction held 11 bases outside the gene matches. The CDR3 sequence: CASSFVRSSGRAPYNEQFF. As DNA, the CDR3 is TGCGCCAGCAGCTTTGTCCGCTCTAGCGGGAGGGCCCCCTACAATGAGCAGTTCTTC.

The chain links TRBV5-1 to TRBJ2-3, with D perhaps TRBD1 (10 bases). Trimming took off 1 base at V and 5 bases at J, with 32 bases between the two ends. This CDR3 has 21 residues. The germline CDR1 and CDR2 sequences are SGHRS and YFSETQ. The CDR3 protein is CASSLPKGQGREREAVDTQYF. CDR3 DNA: TGCGCCAGCAGCTTGCCCAAGGGACAGGGGCGTGAGCGGGAGGCGGTAGATACGCAGTATTTT.

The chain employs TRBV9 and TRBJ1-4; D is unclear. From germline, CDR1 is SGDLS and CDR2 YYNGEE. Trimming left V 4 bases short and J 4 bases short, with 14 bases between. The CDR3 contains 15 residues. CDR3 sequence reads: CASSTGPGFNEKLFF. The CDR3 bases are TGTGCCAGCAGCACCGGACCCGGCTTTAATGAAAAACTGTTTTTT.

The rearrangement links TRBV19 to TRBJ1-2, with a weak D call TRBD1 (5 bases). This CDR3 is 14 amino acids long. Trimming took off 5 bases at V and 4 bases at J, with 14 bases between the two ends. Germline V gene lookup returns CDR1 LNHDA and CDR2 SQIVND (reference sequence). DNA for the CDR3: TGTGCCAGTAGTTTGGGGGAAAGTGCCTATGGCTACACCTTC. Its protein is CASSLGESAYGYTF.

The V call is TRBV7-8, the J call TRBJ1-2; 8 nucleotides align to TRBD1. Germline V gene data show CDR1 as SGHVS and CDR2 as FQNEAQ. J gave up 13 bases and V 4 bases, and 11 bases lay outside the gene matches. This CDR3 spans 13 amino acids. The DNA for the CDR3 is TGTGCCAGCAGCTCCGGGACAGGACAACCGGGCACCTTC. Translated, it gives CASSSGTGQPGTF.